The 11 T cell receptor beta chains presented below share a single source sample, sequenced in a study of blood T cell repertoires in COVID-19. The repertoire was sequenced with immunoSEQ multiplex PCR; TCRdb's copy has only in-frame clones and lacks some. Counted here are about 150,000 clones, 75% to 90% occurring once; the ten biggest clones make up about 2.4%. Sequencing used peripheral blood. These receptors all stem from a woman between 70 and 85 years old with acute or convalescent COVID-19.

This rearrangement joins TRBV7-2 to TRBJ2-7; D may be TRBD2 (6 bases). Trimming removed 4 bases at V and 6 bases at J, with 25 bases between. CDR1 and CDR2 from the germline V gene are SGHTA and FQGNSA. This CDR3 is built from 17 residues. Written as DNA, the CDR3 is TGTGCCAGCAGCTACGTCGGAGGGCCTAGCTCCGGAATCGAGCAGTACTTC. The encoded protein is CASSYVGGPSSGIEQYF.

The CDR3 nucleotides read TGTGCCAGCAGCCCCACAGGGAACTACGAGCAGTACTTC. The encoded protein is CASSPTGNYEQYF. The rearrangement uses TRBV7-9 and TRBJ2-7; a possible D gene is TRBD1 (6 bases). The germline V gene encodes CDR1 SEHNR and CDR2 FQNEAQ (reference sequence). The CDR3 is 13 amino acids. V was trimmed by 5 bases and J by 3 bases, leaving 11 bases between them. The full variable domain, its missing parts supplied by reference TRBV7-9 and TRBJ2-7, is DTGVSQNPRHKITKRGQNVTFRCDPISEHNRLYWYRQTLGQGPEFLTYFQNEAQLEKSRLLSDRFSAERPKGSFSTLEIQRTEQGDSAMYLCASSPTGNYEQYFGPGTRLTVT.

The CDR3 reads CASSYRDSSHTEAFF. The CDR3 DNA sequence: TGTGCCAGCAGTTACAGAGACAGCTCGCACACTGAAGCTTTCTTT. The chain links TRBV6-2 or TRBV6-3 to TRBJ1-1, with D possibly matching TRBD1 (5 bases). Trimming pared 2 bases from V and 3 bases from J, leaving 13 bases between. The CDR3 consists of 15 residues. Looked up from germline, CDR1 is MNHEY and CDR2 is SVGEGT.

The rearrangement uses TRBV7-2 and TRBJ2-7; 8 bases agree with TRBD2. The CDR3 extends over 15 amino acids. Germline CDR1 SGHTA, CDR2 FQGNSA. The V and J ends lost 5 bases and 2 bases, in that order; junction bases with no gene match: 8. In DNA, the CDR3 is TGTGCCAGCAGCCCTAGCGGGTCAAAACCCTACGAGCAGTACTTC. Amino acids: CASSPSGSKPYEQYF.

The V call is TRBV9, the J call TRBJ2-4; the D is unclear. V was trimmed by 6 bases and J by 4 bases, leaving 14 bases between them. The CDR3 loop spans 14 amino acids. The germline gives CDR1 SGDLS, CDR2 YYNGEE. The DNA for the CDR3 is TGTGCCAGCACCCCGGGTAGTGATAAAAACATTCAGTACTTC. Translation gives CASTPGSDKNIQYF.

With regard to this clone: The junction departs from germline at one end; a sequencing error may be responsible. The chain recombines TRBV7-2 with TRBJ1-2; TRBD1 matches at 7 bases. This CDR3 has 11 amino acids. The germline gives CDR1 SGHTA, CDR2 FQGNSA. The CDR3 loop is CASTIQGNPAF. CDR3 in DNA: TGTGCCAGCACCATACAGGGGAACCCAGCCTTC.

The V gene is TRBV7-6, the J gene TRBJ2-3; TRBD2 matches at 11 bases. Germline V gene sequence: CDR1 SGHVS, CDR2 FNYEAQ. Trimming removed 0 bases from V and 2 bases from J; junction bases left unmatched: 4. The CDR3 is 17 amino acids. The CDR3 bases are TGTGCCAGCAGCTTAGCCTTTAGCGGGGGGGCCACAGATACGCAGTATTTT. It translates to CASSLAFSGGATDTQYF.

The chain is built from TRBV6-1 and TRBJ1-6; tentative D call: TRBD1 (5 bases). This CDR3 has 15 amino acids. Germline V lookup: CDR1 MNHNS, CDR2 SASEGT. Deletions cut 7 bases from V and 10 bases from J, with 20 bases between. In DNA, the CDR3 is TGTGCCAGCATCCGTAGTAGCCCGCGGGACTCACCCCTCCACTTT. It yields the protein CASIRSSPRDSPLHF.

The V gene is TRBV7-2, the J gene TRBJ2-2, with TRBD2 matching 8 bases. CDR3 length equals 15 residues. In germline, CDR1 is SGHTA, CDR2 FQGNSA. The V and J ends lost 1 base and 4 bases, in that order; junction bases with no gene match: 2. The CDR3 DNA is TGTGCCAGCAGCTTAGTACTAGCGGCCACCGGGGAGCTGTTTTTT. It encodes CASSLVLAATGELFF.

The chain links TRBV5-1 to TRBJ1-6; tentatively, D is TRBD1 (6 bases). Trimming pared 6 bases from V and 10 bases from J, leaving 17 bases between. There are 14 residues in the CDR3. Per germline, CDR1 SGHRS and CDR2 YFSETQ. This CDR3 reads CASTSSGGWSPLHF. The CDR3, as DNA: TGCGCCAGCACATCCTCGGGGGGCTGGTCACCCCTCCACTTT.

V usage is TRBV28 and J usage is TRBJ2-4; TRBD1 matches 9 bases. Germline loops: CDR1 MDHEN, CDR2 SYDVKM. The CDR3 sequence is 15 residues long. Trimming removed 8 bases from V and 7 bases from J; junction bases left unmatched: 12. The CDR3 coding sequence is TGTGCCAGCTATGGAGCGGACAGGGGTGGGAACATTCAGTACTTC. This gives the protein CASYGADRGGNIQYF.